This TCR beta chain was found in a study of blood T cell repertoires in COVID-19. The CDR3 consists of 13 residues. Germline CDR1 and CDR2: ENHRY and SYGVKD. The V and J ends lost 3 bases and 5 bases respectively, with 10 bases between them. The repertoire was sequenced with immunoSEQ multiplex PCR; TCRdb's copy has only in-frame clones and lacks some. Of about 440,000 clones listed, about 90% were seen once; the top ten hold under 2%. The sequenced sample consisted of PBMCs or T cells enriched from blood (not recorded which). This TCR was recovered from a woman aged 18-29 years with acute COVID-19. The genes are TRBV10-3 and TRBJ1-2; D possibly corresponds to TRBD1 (5 bases). The CDR3, as DNA: TGTGCCATCAGTGACGCACAGGTATATGGCTACACCTTC. Translating gives CAISDAQVYGYTF.